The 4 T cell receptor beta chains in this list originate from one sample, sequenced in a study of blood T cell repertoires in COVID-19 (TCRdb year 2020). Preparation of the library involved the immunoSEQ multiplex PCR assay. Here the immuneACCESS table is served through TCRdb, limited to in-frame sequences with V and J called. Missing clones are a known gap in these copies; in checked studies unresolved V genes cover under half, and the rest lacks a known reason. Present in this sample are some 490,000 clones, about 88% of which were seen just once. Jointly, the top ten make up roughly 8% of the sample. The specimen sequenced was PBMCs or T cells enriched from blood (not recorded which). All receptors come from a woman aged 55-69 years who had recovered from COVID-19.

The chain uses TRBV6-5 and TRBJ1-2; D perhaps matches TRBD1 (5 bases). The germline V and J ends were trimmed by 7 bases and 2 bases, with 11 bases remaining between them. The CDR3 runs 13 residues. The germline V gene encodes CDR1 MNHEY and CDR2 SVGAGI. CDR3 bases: TGTGCCAGCACCCGACAGCTCAACTATGGCTACACCTTC. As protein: CASTRQLNYGYTF.

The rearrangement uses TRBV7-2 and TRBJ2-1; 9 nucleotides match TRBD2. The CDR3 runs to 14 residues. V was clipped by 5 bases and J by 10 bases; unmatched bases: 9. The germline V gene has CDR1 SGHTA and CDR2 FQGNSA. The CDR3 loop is CASSPRGLAGEQFF. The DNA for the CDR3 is TGTGCCAGCAGCCCCCGCGGGCTAGCGGGGGAGCAGTTCTTC.

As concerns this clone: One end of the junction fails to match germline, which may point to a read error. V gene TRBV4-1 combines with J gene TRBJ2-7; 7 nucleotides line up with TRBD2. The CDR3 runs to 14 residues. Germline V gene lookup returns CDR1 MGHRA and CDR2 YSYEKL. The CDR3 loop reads CARSRRGNSYEQYF. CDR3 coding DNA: TGCGCCCGCAGCCGGCGGGGGAACTCTTACGAGCAGTACTTC.

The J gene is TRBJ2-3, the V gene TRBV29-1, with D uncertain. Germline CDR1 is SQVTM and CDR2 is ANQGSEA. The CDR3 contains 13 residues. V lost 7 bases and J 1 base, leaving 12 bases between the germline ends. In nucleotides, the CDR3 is TGCAGCGCCGGCGGAGCTGGCACAGATACGCAGTATTTT. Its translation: CSAGGAGTDTQYF.